A selection of T cell receptor beta chains follows, all from one sample in a study of CD8 T cells in ankylosing spondylitis. Using its own MiXCR run on the 5' RACE reads, TCRdb lists one record per CDR3 protein. This sample has approximately 350,000 distinct CDR3 sequences, with 14% to 15% found just once. The sequencing sample was made of blood, either unsorted or a sorted T cell fraction (not recorded which). The receptor source for this set is a male donor with ankylosing spondylitis or in good health (not recorded which). Both conserved end residues are part of each CDR3. The D gene is left open where the match is weak. Expanded clones get a size class; other rows say once, few or many, or leave the size out.

CDR3aa: CASSVTGVTYEQYF
CDR3nt: TGCGCCAGCAGCGTGACAGGGGTTACCTACGAGCAGTACTTC
abundance: few
v_gene: TRBV5-1
d_gene: TRBD1
j_gene: TRBJ2-7

CDR3aa: CSASTGTSGGNEQFF
CDR3nt: TGCAGTGCCTCCACAGGGACTAGCGGGGGAAATGAGCAGTTCTTC
abundance: NA
v_gene: TRBV20-1
d_gene: TRBD2
j_gene: TRBJ2-1

CDR3aa: CASSLGGGGREYNEQFF
CDR3nt: TGTGCCAGCAGTTTAGGTGGAGGCGGGAGAGAGTACAATGAGCAGTTCTTC
abundance: many
v_gene: TRBV12-3/TRBV12-4
d_gene: TRBD2
j_gene: TRBJ2-1

CDR3aa: CASSLVGSIVTFF
CDR3nt: TGTGCCAGCAGCTTAGTTGGGTCAATAGTGACTTTCTTT
abundance: many
v_gene: TRBV7-9
d_gene: NA
j_gene: TRBJ1-1

CDR3aa: CASSLSSGGEQFF
CDR3nt: TGTGCCAGCAGTTTATCGTCGGGGGGCGAGCAGTTCTTC
abundance: few
v_gene: TRBV28
d_gene: NA
j_gene: TRBJ2-1

CDR3aa: CASSPFLGVTEAFF
CDR3nt: TGCGCCAGCAGCCCCTTTTTGGGGGTAACTGAAGCTTTCTTT
abundance: few
v_gene: TRBV5-1
d_gene: NA
j_gene: TRBJ1-1

CDR3aa: CSARRLGPSGTDTQYF
CDR3nt: TGCAGTGCTAGGAGATTGGGGCCTAGCGGCACAGATACGCAGTATTTT
abundance: NA
v_gene: TRBV20-1
d_gene: NA
j_gene: TRBJ2-3

CDR3aa: CSAKLAGAKWFF
CDR3nt: TGCAGTGCTAAACTAGCGGGAGCAAAGTGGTTCTTC
abundance: NA
v_gene: TRBV20-1
d_gene: TRBD2
j_gene: TRBJ2-1

CDR3aa: CASSPLQGGTYEQYF
CDR3nt: TGTGCCAGCAGCCCCCTCCAAGGAGGAACCTACGAGCAGTACTTC
abundance: NA
v_gene: TRBV7-2
d_gene: NA
j_gene: TRBJ2-7

CDR3aa: CASSYWVSGANVLTF
CDR3nt: TGTGCCAGCAGTTACTGGGTCTCTGGGGCCAACGTCCTGACTTTC
abundance: few
v_gene: TRBV6-5
d_gene: NA
j_gene: TRBJ2-6

CDR3aa: CASTPPTGPGTEAFF
CDR3nt: TGTGCCAGCACCCCCCCGACCGGGCCGGGCACTGAAGCTTTCTTT
abundance: few
v_gene: TRBV6-1
d_gene: NA
j_gene: TRBJ1-1

CDR3aa: CASSSDSSRTQYF
CDR3nt: TGCGCCAGCAGCTCCGACTCCTCTCGTACGCAGTATTTT
abundance: few
v_gene: TRBV5-1
d_gene: NA
j_gene: TRBJ2-3

CDR3aa: CSARALAGSYEQYF
CDR3nt: TGCAGTGCTAGAGCACTAGCGGGGTCCTACGAGCAGTACTTC
abundance: NA
v_gene: TRBV20-1
d_gene: TRBD2
j_gene: TRBJ2-7

CDR3aa: CSASRLAGGPDTQYF
CDR3nt: TGCAGTGCTAGCAGACTAGCGGGGGGACCAGATACGCAGTATTTT
abundance: NA
v_gene: TRBV20-1
d_gene: TRBD2
j_gene: TRBJ2-3

CDR3aa: CASSLVQGRHNEQFF
CDR3nt: TGTGCCAGCAGCTTGGTGCAGGGGAGACACAATGAGCAGTTCTTC
abundance: NA
v_gene: TRBV5-6
d_gene: NA
j_gene: TRBJ2-1

CDR3aa: CASSIKGSSYNEQFF
CDR3nt: TGTGCCAGTAGTATTAAGGGGAGCTCCTACAATGAGCAGTTCTTC
abundance: NA
v_gene: TRBV19
d_gene: NA
j_gene: TRBJ2-1

CDR3aa: CASSQVFRNSPLHF
CDR3nt: TGTGCCAGCAGCCAAGTATTCCGGAATTCACCCCTCCACTTT
abundance: NA
v_gene: TRBV3-1
d_gene: NA
j_gene: TRBJ1-6

CDR3aa: CASSRDRGNQPQHF
CDR3nt: TGTGCCAGCAGCCGGGACAGGGGAAATCAGCCCCAGCATTTT
abundance: few
v_gene: TRBV2
d_gene: TRBD1
j_gene: TRBJ1-5

CDR3aa: CASSISAWNWALHF
CDR3nt: TGTGCCAGTAGTATTTCGGCTTGGAATTGGGCCCTCCACTTT
abundance: few
v_gene: TRBV19
d_gene: NA
j_gene: TRBJ1-6

CDR3aa: CSAASLQELLSTDTQYF
CDR3nt: TGCAGTGCTGCCTCCCTGCAGGAACTATTAAGCACAGATACGCAGTATTTT
abundance: few
v_gene: TRBV20-1
d_gene: NA
j_gene: TRBJ2-3

CDR3aa: CASSEVYEQYF
CDR3nt: TGCGCCAGCAGTGAGGTCTACGAGCAGTACTTC
abundance: medium-sized
v_gene: TRBV10-2
d_gene: NA
j_gene: TRBJ2-7

CDR3aa: CASSFFRDSQPQHF
CDR3nt: TGTGCCAGCAGTTTCTTCCGGGACAGTCAGCCCCAGCATTTT
abundance: many
v_gene: TRBV12-3/TRBV12-4
d_gene: TRBD1
j_gene: TRBJ1-5

CDR3aa: CSALTQGFGNSPLHF
CDR3nt: TGCAGTGCCCTCACCCAGGGGTTTGGGAATTCACCCCTCCACTTT
abundance: NA
v_gene: TRBV20-1
d_gene: NA
j_gene: TRBJ1-6

CDR3aa: CSAINPSSGILRGDTQYF
CDR3nt: TGCAGTGCCATTAATCCCTCTAGCGGGATATTGCGGGGAGATACGCAGTATTTT
abundance: few
v_gene: TRBV20-1
d_gene: TRBD2
j_gene: TRBJ2-3

CDR3aa: CASTPGTSGFEAEQYF
CDR3nt: TGTGCCAGCACTCCCGGGACTAGCGGGTTCGAAGCCGAGCAGTACTTC
abundance: many
v_gene: TRBV6-1
d_gene: TRBD2
j_gene: TRBJ2-7

CDR3aa: CASSSRDRLSTDTQYF
CDR3nt: TGTGCCAGCAGCTCGCGGGACAGGCTTAGCACAGATACGCAGTATTTT
abundance: few
v_gene: TRBV11-2
d_gene: TRBD1
j_gene: TRBJ2-3

CDR3aa: CASSMGLRGYEQYF
CDR3nt: TGTGCCAGCAGCATGGGACTGAGAGGGTACGAGCAGTACTTC
abundance: NA
v_gene: TRBV6-1
d_gene: NA
j_gene: TRBJ2-7

CDR3aa: CAISETSEPHEQFF
CDR3nt: TGTGCCATCAGTGAGACTAGCGAACCCCATGAGCAGTTCTTC
abundance: NA
v_gene: TRBV10-3
d_gene: TRBD2
j_gene: TRBJ2-1

CDR3aa: CASSLARVTEAFF
CDR3nt: TGTGCCAGCAGCTTAGCTCGGGTCACTGAAGCTTTCTTT
abundance: few
v_gene: TRBV7-9
d_gene: NA
j_gene: TRBJ1-1

CDR3aa: CASSENRGRQPQHF
CDR3nt: TGTGCCAGCAGCGAAAACAGGGGGCGTCAGCCCCAGCATTTT
abundance: few
v_gene: TRBV12-3/TRBV12-4
d_gene: TRBD1
j_gene: TRBJ1-5

CDR3aa: CASSYSGRTSEQFF
CDR3nt: TGTGCCAGCAGTTATAGCGGGAGGACTAGTGAGCAGTTCTTC
abundance: NA
v_gene: TRBV6-5
d_gene: TRBD2
j_gene: TRBJ2-1

CDR3aa: CAWSPGGEQYF
CDR3nt: TGTGCCTGGAGTCCTGGGGGGGAGCAGTACTTC
abundance: few
v_gene: TRBV30
d_gene: NA
j_gene: TRBJ2-7

CDR3aa: CSARDRAFSYEQYF
CDR3nt: TGCAGTGCTAGAGACAGGGCCTTCTCCTACGAGCAGTACTTC
abundance: NA
v_gene: TRBV20-1
d_gene: NA
j_gene: TRBJ2-7

CDR3aa: CSVVDRGYGYTF
CDR3nt: TGCAGCGTTGTGGACAGGGGGTATGGCTACACCTTC
abundance: few
v_gene: TRBV29-1
d_gene: TRBD1
j_gene: TRBJ1-2

CDR3aa: CAISQRDTEAFF
CDR3nt: TGTGCCATCAGTCAGCGGGACACTGAAGCTTTCTTT
abundance: many
v_gene: TRBV10-3
d_gene: NA
j_gene: TRBJ1-1

CDR3aa: CASSLGSNAETQYF
CDR3nt: TGTGCCAGCAGTTTGGGGTCCAACGCAGAGACCCAGTACTTC
abundance: NA
v_gene: TRBV12-3/TRBV12-4
d_gene: NA
j_gene: TRBJ2-5

CDR3aa: CASSLQSTDTQYF
CDR3nt: TGTGCCAGCAGCCTCCAGAGCACAGATACGCAGTATTTT
abundance: few
v_gene: TRBV12-3/TRBV12-4
d_gene: NA
j_gene: TRBJ2-3

CDR3aa: CASLAGLSYNEQFF
CDR3nt: TGTGCCAGTCTAGCGGGGCTCTCCTACAATGAGCAGTTCTTC
abundance: NA
v_gene: TRBV12-3/TRBV12-4
d_gene: TRBD2
j_gene: TRBJ2-1

CDR3aa: CASSLGYARVDEQFF
CDR3nt: TGCGCCAGCAGCCTCGGATACGCTCGGGTTGATGAGCAGTTCTTC
abundance: many
v_gene: TRBV5-1
d_gene: NA
j_gene: TRBJ2-1

CDR3aa: CASTPGSGSYNEQFF
CDR3nt: TGTGCCAGCACCCCGGGTAGCGGGTCCTACAATGAGCAGTTCTTC
abundance: NA
v_gene: TRBV5-6
d_gene: TRBD2
j_gene: TRBJ2-1

CDR3aa: CSVTGLSGYTF
CDR3nt: TGCAGCGTCACAGGGTTAAGTGGCTACACCTTC
abundance: NA
v_gene: TRBV29-1
d_gene: NA
j_gene: TRBJ1-2

CDR3aa: CASSPSRYNERFF
CDR3nt: TGTGCCAGCAGCCCGAGCAGATACAATGAGCGGTTCTTC
abundance: NA
v_gene: TRBV12-3/TRBV12-4
d_gene: NA
j_gene: TRBJ2-1

CDR3aa: CASSLRAPLEQYF
CDR3nt: TGCGCCAGCAGCTTGAGGGCCCCCCTCGAGCAGTACTTC
abundance: NA
v_gene: TRBV5-1
d_gene: NA
j_gene: TRBJ2-7

CDR3aa: CASSQEWDRGRNEQFF
CDR3nt: TGCGCCAGCAGCCAAGAGTGGGACAGGGGAAGGAATGAGCAGTTCTTC
abundance: NA
v_gene: TRBV4-1
d_gene: TRBD1
j_gene: TRBJ2-1

CDR3aa: CASSPGTGGSGSPLHF
CDR3nt: TGTGCCAGCTCACCAGGGACAGGTGGCAGTGGTTCACCCCTCCACTTT
abundance: NA
v_gene: TRBV18
d_gene: TRBD1
j_gene: TRBJ1-6

CDR3aa: CASTRDVGLLTGELFF
CDR3nt: TGTGCCAGCACTCGGGACGTAGGGCTCCTCACCGGGGAGCTGTTTTTT
abundance: NA
v_gene: TRBV12-3/TRBV12-4
d_gene: NA
j_gene: TRBJ2-2

CDR3aa: CASSPGTGNTGELFF
CDR3nt: TGCGCCAGCAGTCCCGGGACAGGGAACACCGGGGAGCTGTTTTTT
abundance: many
v_gene: TRBV5-1
d_gene: TRBD1
j_gene: TRBJ2-2

CDR3aa: CASSQGIRDSSGLGLFF
CDR3nt: TGTGCCAGCAGCCAAGGCATCCGGGACTCCTCAGGGTTGGGGCTGTTTTTT
abundance: NA
v_gene: TRBV4-2
d_gene: NA
j_gene: TRBJ2-2

CDR3aa: CASSQVVYQETQYF
CDR3nt: TGCGCCAGCAGCCAAGTCGTGTACCAAGAGACCCAGTACTTC
abundance: few
v_gene: TRBV4-1
d_gene: NA
j_gene: TRBJ2-5

CDR3aa: CASRSTGSTEAFF
CDR3nt: TGTGCCAGCAGGTCCACAGGGAGCACTGAAGCTTTCTTT
abundance: few
v_gene: TRBV12-3/TRBV12-4
d_gene: NA
j_gene: TRBJ1-1

CDR3aa: CASSKGQGNQPQHF
CDR3nt: TGCGCCAGCAGCAAAGGACAGGGCAATCAGCCCCAGCATTTT
abundance: NA
v_gene: TRBV5-1
d_gene: TRBD1
j_gene: TRBJ1-5

CDR3aa: CASSYAGAVFF
CDR3nt: TGTGCCAGCAGTTACGCGGGGGCGGTTTTCTTT
abundance: NA
v_gene: TRBV6-5
d_gene: NA
j_gene: TRBJ1-1

CDR3aa: CASKIASSYEQYF
CDR3nt: TGTGCCAGCAAAATAGCTAGCTCCTACGAGCAGTACTTC
abundance: few
v_gene: TRBV6-1
d_gene: NA
j_gene: TRBJ2-7

CDR3aa: CASSSGHPSSGNTIYF
CDR3nt: TGCGCCAGCAGCTCCGGACATCCTAGCTCTGGAAACACCATATATTTT
abundance: NA
v_gene: TRBV5-1
d_gene: NA
j_gene: TRBJ1-3

CDR3aa: CASSPMPVWSSYNEQFF
CDR3nt: TGTGCCAGCAGCCCGATGCCTGTGTGGAGCTCCTACAATGAGCAGTTCTTC
abundance: few
v_gene: TRBV7-2
d_gene: NA
j_gene: TRBJ2-1

CDR3aa: CAIRRDSLNEKLFF
CDR3nt: TGTGCCATCAGAAGGGACAGCCTGAATGAAAAACTGTTTTTT
abundance: NA
v_gene: TRBV10-3
d_gene: TRBD1
j_gene: TRBJ1-4

CDR3aa: CASRGIGELFF
CDR3nt: TGTGCCAGCAGGGGGATCGGGGAGCTGTTTTTT
abundance: few
v_gene: TRBV3-1
d_gene: NA
j_gene: TRBJ2-2